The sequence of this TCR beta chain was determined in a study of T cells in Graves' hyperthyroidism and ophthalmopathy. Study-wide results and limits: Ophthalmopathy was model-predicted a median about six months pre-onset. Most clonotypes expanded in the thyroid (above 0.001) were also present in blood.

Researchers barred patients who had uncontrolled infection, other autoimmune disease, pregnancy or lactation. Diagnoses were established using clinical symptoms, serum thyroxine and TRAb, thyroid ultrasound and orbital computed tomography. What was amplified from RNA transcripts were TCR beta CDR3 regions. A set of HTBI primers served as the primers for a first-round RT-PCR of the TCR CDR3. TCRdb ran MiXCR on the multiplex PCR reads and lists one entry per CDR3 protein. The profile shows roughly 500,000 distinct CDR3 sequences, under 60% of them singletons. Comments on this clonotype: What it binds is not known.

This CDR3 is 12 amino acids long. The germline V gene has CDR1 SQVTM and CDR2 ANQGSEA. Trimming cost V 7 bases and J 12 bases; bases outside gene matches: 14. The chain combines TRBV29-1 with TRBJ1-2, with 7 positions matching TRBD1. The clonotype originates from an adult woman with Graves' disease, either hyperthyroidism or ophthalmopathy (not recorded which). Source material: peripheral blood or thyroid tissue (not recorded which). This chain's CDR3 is CSADLTGTGNTF. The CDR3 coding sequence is TGCAGCGCTGACCTGACAGGGACTGGAAACACCTTC. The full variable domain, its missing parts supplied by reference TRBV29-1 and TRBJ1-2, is SAVISQKPSRDICQRGTSLTIQCQVDSQVTMMFWYRQQPGQSLTLIATANQGSEATYESGFVIDKFPISRPNLTFSTLTVSNMSPEDSSIYLCSADLTGTGNTFGSGTRLTVV.